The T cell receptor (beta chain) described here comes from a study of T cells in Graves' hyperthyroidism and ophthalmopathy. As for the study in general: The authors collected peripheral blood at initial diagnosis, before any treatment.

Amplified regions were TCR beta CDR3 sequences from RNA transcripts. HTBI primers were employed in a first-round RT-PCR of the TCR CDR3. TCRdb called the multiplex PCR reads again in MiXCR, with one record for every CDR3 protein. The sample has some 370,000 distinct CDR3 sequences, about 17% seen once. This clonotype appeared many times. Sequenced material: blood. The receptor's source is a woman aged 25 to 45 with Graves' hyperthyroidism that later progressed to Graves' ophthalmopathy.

The CDR3 loop is CASIDQGGGKNTGELFF. The CDR3 DNA reads TGTGCCAGCATCGACCAAGGGGGCGGAAAGAACACCGGGGAGCTGTTTTTT. The chain uses TRBV12-3 or TRBV12-4 and TRBJ2-2, with 7 bases identical to TRBD1. Losses at the gene ends were 7 bases for V and 1 base for J; bases not matched to a gene: 12. CDR3 length equals 17 residues.